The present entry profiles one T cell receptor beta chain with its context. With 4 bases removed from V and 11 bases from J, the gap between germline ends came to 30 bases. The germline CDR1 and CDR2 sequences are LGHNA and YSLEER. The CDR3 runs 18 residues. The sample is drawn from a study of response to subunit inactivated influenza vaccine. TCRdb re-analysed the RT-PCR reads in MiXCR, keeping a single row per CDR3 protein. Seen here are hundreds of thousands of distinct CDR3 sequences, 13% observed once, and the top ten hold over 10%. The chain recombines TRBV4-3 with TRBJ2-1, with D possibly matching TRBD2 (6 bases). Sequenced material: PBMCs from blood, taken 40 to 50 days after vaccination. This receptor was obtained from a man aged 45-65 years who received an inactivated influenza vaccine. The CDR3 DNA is TGCGCCAGCAGCCCAAATAGCCTCGGGACTGTGGGTACCTTTCAGCAGTTCTTC. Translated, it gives CASSPNSLGTVGTFQQFF.